This TCR beta chain emerged from a study of OX40 agonist ivuxolimab in advanced cancers. Study-wide background: Prior therapy, whether anti-PD-1, anti-PD-L1 or anti-CTLA-4, was allowed, and about 40% had some.

TCRdb keeps only in-frame clones here, not all; method: immunoSEQ multiplex PCR. The top ten hold 20% to 30% of the sample, which has tens of thousands of clones, around 88% seen once. This CDR3 is built from 14 residues. V was trimmed by 0 bases and J by 3 bases, leaving 9 bases between them. The germline V gene encodes CDR1 MGHRA and CDR2 YSYEKL. Samples were taken at baseline and on day 1 of cycles 4 and 7. The input for sequencing was CD4+ or CD8+ T cells sorted from blood, taken in a trial of the OX40 agonist ivuxolimab. The sequence came from an adult with an advanced solid tumor such as melanoma, head and neck, liver or kidney cancer. V is TRBV4-1 and J is TRBJ2-7; D gene uncertain. CDR3 amino acids: CASSQEDGFYEQYF. The CDR3 DNA reads as TGCGCCAGCAGCCAAGAGGACGGGTTCTACGAGCAGTACTTC.